This record looks at one TCR beta chain sequence and its context. The antigen is unknown. The V gene lost 6 bases and the J gene lost 0 bases, with 12 bases spanning the gap. This CDR3 is built from 16 residues. Germline V gene lookup returns CDR1 MNHEY and CDR2 SVGEGT. This specimen comes from a study of T cells in Graves' hyperthyroidism and ophthalmopathy. Study results and caveats: Most expanded thyroid clonotypes above 0.001 recurred in blood.

Template material for amplifying TCR beta CDR3 regions consisted of RNA transcripts. A set of HTBI primers served as the primers for a first-round RT-PCR of the TCR CDR3. Each CDR3 protein gets one entry after TCRdb re-called the multiplex PCR reads with MiXCR. This repertoire shows approximately 530,000 distinct CDR3 sequences, over 15% found once; its top ten account for about 20%. The material sequenced was blood. The gene calls are TRBV6-2 or TRBV6-3 and TRBJ2-6; tentatively, D is TRBD2 (7 bases). The receptor comes from a young woman with Graves' hyperthyroidism. This CDR3 is CASRWGGGSGANVLTF. The CDR3 DNA is TGTGCCAGCAGGTGGGGGGGCGGCTCTGGGGCCAACGTCCTGACTTTC.